What follows describes a single T cell receptor beta chain. Its cognate antigen has yet to be identified. No base quality values were provided; no much bigger clone lies one nucleotide off. The sample originates from a study of siplizumab effects on memory and regulatory T cells (dated by TCRdb to about 2019). With respect to the entire study: Across eight responder-stimulator pairs, mixed lymphocyte reactions were run in pairs, about 1 with siplizumab at 0.9 to 1 ug/mL and about 1 without drug. The study examined how the anti-CD2 antibody siplizumab affects alloreactive T-cell subsets in allogeneic mixed lymphocyte reactions built from human PBMCs. What the authors observed across the whole study: Among mappable alloreactive CD4+ clones, an average Treg-derived fraction of almost 70% was observed with siplizumab, compared with 26.9% in control reactions. Because sequences below about 10^-5 frequency were poorly captured, only a minor fraction of alloreactive clones could be mapped to unstimulated subsets. Unstimulated naive T cells appeared more diverse than memory T cells, and naive cells seemed to contribute substantially to the alloresponse. Roughly 75-95% of proliferating CD4+ or CD8+ clones could not be assigned a naive or memory phenotype. Siplizumab significantly lowered the cumulative frequency of alloreactive sequences that could be traced to unstimulated CD4+ memory T cells. Whether proliferating Tregs from siplizumab cultures were suppressive was not functionally confirmed.

Library preparation employed the immunoSEQ multiplex PCR assay. Each sample had roughly 90,000 TCR templates assayed by the deep sequencing platform. Genomic DNA extracted from sorted T cells was used for TCRbeta CDR3 sequencing. The authors processed their data as follows. The R programming language was used for clonal analysis of TCRbeta CDR3 data. Alloreactive CD4+ and CD8+ clones were identified by comparing unstimulated samples to CFSE-low samples taken after the reaction. By matching sequences to the repertoires of sorted unstimulated Treg and non-Treg cells, each alloreactive CD4+ clone was assigned a regulatory or non-regulatory origin. Not all clones reach the TCRdb copy of this immuneACCESS table, which keeps in-frame sequences only. Checked studies attribute under half of the gap to unresolved V genes and leave the rest unexplained. That table supplies the V and J calls and clone size; D and trimming were determined from the DNA. The sample contains 18,000 or so clones, under 55% of them found a single time. The ten largest clones represent roughly 5.3% of the sample.

For 6 days, cells in the mixed lymphocyte reaction were kept in coculture at 37 degrees C. Responder PBMCs were labelled with CFSE and stimulator PBMCs with Violet Dye, then combined at a 1:1 ratio. TCRbeta CDR3 sequencing was performed on sorted unstimulated T cells and on proliferating T cells recovered from mixed lymphocyte reactions. Fresh whole blood from approximately ten HLA-typed healthy donors was used to isolate PBMCs. After the mixed lymphocyte reaction, proliferating CFSE-low responder T cells were FACS-sorted for TCR sequencing. The germline V gene sets CDR1 to ENHRY and CDR2 to SYGVKD. V sheds 10 bases and J sheds 0 bases, leaving 9 bases between their ends. The CDR3, cysteine through phenylalanine, is 13 amino acids long. Just CDR3 DNA is preserved here, 39 bases in frame from base 1.

This chain is built from TRBV10-3 and TRBJ1-4, with TRBD1 tentatively as D gene (5 bases match). The clonotype originates from a human donor in good health; the cells came from an allogeneic mixed lymphocyte reaction. The sequenced material came from CFSE-low (dividing) CD4+ T cells sorted from an allogeneic mixed lymphocyte reaction. The nucleotide sequence reads as follows: TGTGCCACCCGACAGTCAACTAATGAAAAACTGTTTTTT. This codes for CATRQSTNEKLFF.